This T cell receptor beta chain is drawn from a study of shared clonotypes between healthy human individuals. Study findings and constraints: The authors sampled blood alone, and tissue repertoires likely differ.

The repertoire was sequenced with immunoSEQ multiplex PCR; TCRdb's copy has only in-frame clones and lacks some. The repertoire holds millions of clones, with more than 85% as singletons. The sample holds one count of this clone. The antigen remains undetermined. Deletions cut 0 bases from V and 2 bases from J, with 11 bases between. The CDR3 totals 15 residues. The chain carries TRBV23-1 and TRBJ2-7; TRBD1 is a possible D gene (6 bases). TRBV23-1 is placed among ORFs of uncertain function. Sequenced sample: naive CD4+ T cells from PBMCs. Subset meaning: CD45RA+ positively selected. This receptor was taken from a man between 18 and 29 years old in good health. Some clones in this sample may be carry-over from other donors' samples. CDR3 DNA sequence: TGCGCCAGCAGTCAATCCGGCAGGGGCCCCTACGAGCAGTACTTC. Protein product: CASSQSGRGPYEQYF.